The present T cell receptor beta chain was sequenced within a study of control samples from healthy donors and cancer patients. Assay: immunoSEQ multiplex PCR; the TCRdb copy retains only in-frame clones and omits some. This table holds tens of thousands of clones, about four fifths found once. V dropped 4 bases and J dropped 3 bases, with 10 bases sitting between them. CDR3 length: 14 amino acids. Germline V gene lookup returns CDR1 SGHRS and CDR2 YFSETQ. The sequenced sample consisted of blood. This chain connects TRBV5-1 to TRBJ1-4, with D possibly being TRBD1 (5 bases). This receptor was identified in a man over 45 in good health. The CDR3 coding sequence is TGCGCCAGCAGCCGAGGGGACCCTAATGAAAAACTGTTTTTT. This sequence encodes CASSRGDPNEKLFF.